Reported below is one TCR beta chain. Its antigen is undetermined. The CDR3 consists of 16 residues. Germline V gives CDR1 LNHDA, CDR2 SQIVND (reference sequence). J lost 2 bases, V lost 3 bases, and 6 bases had no gene match. This record comes from a study of cytomegalovirus exposure and HLA in healthy donors. About the research overall: There were nearly 120 million unique TCR beta sequences, drawn from approximately 180 million T cells, in an earlier analysis. Study-wide findings and caveats: V- and J-gene trimming in TCR beta was tied to a missense DCLRE1C variant by an analysis performed later. In a later analysis, HLA-C alleles had the fewest associated TCRs, DRB1 alleles the most. Earlier analysis yielded a pattern in which most TCR beta V segments were productive about 87% or about 30% of the time.

The PCR had 60 Vbeta and 13 Jbeta primers. Here immunoSEQ multiplex PCR was the method, and the copy in TCRdb shows in-frame clones only, minus some. This sample has roughly 110,000 clones, with roughly four fifths found just once. The specimen sequenced was PBMCs. This TCR derives from a male donor in good health and CMV-seropositive. The chain links TRBV19 to TRBJ2-3, with 9 nucleotides matching TRBD2. This CDR3 is CASSIISSGITDTQYF. The CDR3 DNA sequence: TGTGCCAGTAGTATTATCTCTAGCGGGATCACAGATACGCAGTATTTT.